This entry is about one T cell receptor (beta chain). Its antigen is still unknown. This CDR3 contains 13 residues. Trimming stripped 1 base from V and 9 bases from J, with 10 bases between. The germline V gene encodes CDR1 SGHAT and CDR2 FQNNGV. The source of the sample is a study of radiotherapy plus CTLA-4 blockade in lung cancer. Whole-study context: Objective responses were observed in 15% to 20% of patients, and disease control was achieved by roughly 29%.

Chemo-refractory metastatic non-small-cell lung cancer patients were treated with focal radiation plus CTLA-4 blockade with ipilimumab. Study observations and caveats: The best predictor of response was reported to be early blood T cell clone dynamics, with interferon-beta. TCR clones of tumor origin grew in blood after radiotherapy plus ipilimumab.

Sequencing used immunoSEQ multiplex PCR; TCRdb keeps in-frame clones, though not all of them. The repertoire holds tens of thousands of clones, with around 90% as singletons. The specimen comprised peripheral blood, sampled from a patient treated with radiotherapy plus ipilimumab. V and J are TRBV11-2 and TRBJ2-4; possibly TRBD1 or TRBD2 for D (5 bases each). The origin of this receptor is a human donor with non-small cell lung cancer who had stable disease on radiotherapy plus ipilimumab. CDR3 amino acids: CASSLAPGGIQYF. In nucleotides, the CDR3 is TGTGCCAGCAGCTTAGCCCCTGGGGGCATTCAGTACTTC.